This entry describes one T cell receptor (beta chain). Antigen specificity is unknown. TCRdb redid the calling of the 5' RACE reads with MiXCR, one entry per CDR3 protein. Here the sample spans 200,000 to 300,000 distinct CDR3 sequences, 9.5% to 15% being singletons. The CDR3 extends over 18 amino acids. V gave up 2 bases and J gave up 6 bases; unmatched junction bases: 13. The germline V gene has CDR1 KGHDR and CDR2 SFDVKD. This sample is part of a study of identical twins. Findings of the study overall: Weaker excess twin sharing was seen among beta out-of-frame sequences. Twin sharing of out-of-frame TCR alpha was underestimated by models in monozygotic pairs.

These sequences were also reported in another study, on yellow fever vaccine responses in identical twins.

The chain combines TRBV24-1 with TRBJ1-5, with TRBD1 identical over 9 bases. This sequence originates from a woman aged 18-30 years in good health. Material for sequencing was memory (CD45RO+) T cells sorted from blood. The CDR3 protein is CATSDSDWDREICQPQHF. The CDR3 DNA sequence: TGTGCCACCAGTGATTCCGACTGGGACAGGGAAATATGTCAGCCCCAGCATTTT.